This TCR beta chain derives from a study of T cell clonality in common variable immunodeficiency. Study-level findings and limits: Fewer deletions and N-nucleotide insertions were reportedly seen in common variable immunodeficiency TCR beta sequences. Repertoire-complication correlations in CVID were limited by patient heterogeneity. Fewer TCRbeta clones were shared among CVID subjects than controls.

The data were produced by immunoSEQ multiplex PCR, yet TCRdb's version contains in-frame clones alone and is incomplete. This sample carries approximately 2,500 clones, none of them present only once. J gave up 11 bases and V 2 bases, and 8 bases lay outside the gene matches. The CDR3 extends over 15 amino acids. Germline CDR1 reads MNHNS; CDR2 reads SASEGT. This clone was recorded many times. The antigen remains unidentified. The missing CDR3 end, 3 residues past where the read stops, is filled in from the germline J gene. The TCR comes from a human donor with common variable immunodeficiency. Sequencing was carried out using peripheral blood mononuclear cells. The chain combines TRBV6-1 with TRBJ1-6; 8 nucleotides line up with TRBD1. Partial CDR3 DNA: TGTGCCAGCAGTGAAACCGGGACAGGAGGTCCACCC. Encoded protein: CASSETGTGGPP. The entire CDR3 protein is CASSETGTGGPPLHF.